The T cell receptor beta chain under discussion was sequenced for a study of shared clonotypes between healthy human individuals. Study observations and caveats: Specimens sampled were limited to blood, with tissue repertoires likely differing.

Clones were sequenced by immunoSEQ multiplex PCR, and TCRdb holds only the in-frame ones, with some missing. Among millions of clones listed, 95% were seen once. Comments on this clone: Its target is not known.

V was clipped by 2 bases and J by 6 bases, with 13 bases between them. Germline V gene sequence: CDR1 SGHDT, CDR2 YYEEEE. The length of the CDR3 is 14 residues. A CD45RA+ naive subset and a CD45RA-negative memory subset were split from CD4+ cells. The rearrangement uses TRBV5-6 and TRBJ2-3, with no clear D. This TCR derives from a man aged 18 to 29 in good health. The material sequenced was naive CD4+ T cells sorted from blood. The subset was: CD45RA+ positively selected. Here the CDR3 DNA reads TGTGCCAGCAGCTTCATAGAACTGCCGGATACGCAGTATTTT. Protein: CASSFIELPDTQYF.